Below, 21 T cell receptor beta chains from the same sample are listed, as sequenced in a study of response to subunit inactivated influenza vaccine. TCRdb ran MiXCR on the RT-PCR reads and lists one entry per CDR3 protein. The table lists around 470,000 distinct CDR3 sequences, approximately 7.2% of them singletons. Sequencing used PBMCs from blood, obtained less than 25 months after vaccination. All receptors come from a man aged 50 to 69 who received an inactivated influenza vaccine.

This clonotype was observed a few times. The chain carries TRBV11-2 and TRBJ2-2; D unresolved. Trimming left V 5 bases short and J 5 bases short, with 12 bases between. The CDR3 consists of 14 residues. The germline gives CDR1 SGHAT, CDR2 FQNNGV. As DNA, the CDR3 is TGTGCCAGCAGCCGACCGTTTCGTACCGGGGAGCTGTTTTTT. As protein: CASSRPFRTGELFF.

The rearrangement uses TRBV28 and TRBJ1-1; 10 bases are shared with TRBD1. Trimming cost V 4 bases and J 2 bases; bases outside gene matches: 4. This CDR3 has 15 amino acids. Per the germline V gene, CDR1 is MDHEN and CDR2 is SYDVKM. CDR3 sequence: CASSSLTGGNTEAFF. CDR3 in DNA: TGTGCCAGCAGTTCCTTGACAGGGGGCAACACTGAAGCTTTCTTT. Based on the CDR3 plus reference TRBV28 and TRBJ1-1, the full variable domain is DVKVTQSSRYLVKRTGEKVFLECVQDMDHENMFWYRQDPGLGLRLIYFSYDVKMKEKGDIPEGYSVSREKKERFSLILESASTNQTSMYLCASSSLTGGNTEAFFGQGTRLTVV.

This clonotype appeared many times. The rearrangement uses TRBV6-2 or TRBV6-3 and TRBJ2-3, with 8 bases matching TRBD2. The CDR3 consists of 15 residues. V lost 7 bases and J lost 2; bases outside the gene matches: 8. Germline loops: CDR1 MNHEY, CDR2 SVGEGT. Here the CDR3 DNA reads TGTGCCAGCAAGACTACTAGCGGAGTCACAGATACGCAGTATTTT. Translated, it gives CASKTTSGVTDTQYF.

Here the CDR3 DNA reads TGTGCCAGCAGCTCACGGAATGGAGATACGCAGTATTTT. It is translated as CASSSRNGDTQYF. V is TRBV7-9 and J is TRBJ2-3, with unresolved D. CDR3 length: 13 residues. Trimming removed 4 bases at V and 5 bases at J, with 10 bases between. From germline, CDR1 is SEHNR and CDR2 FQNEAQ (reference sequence).

At least ten counts were recorded for this clonotype. J is TRBJ2-1 and V is TRBV12-3 or TRBV12-4; TRBD2 aligns across 10 bases. The CDR3 consists of 15 residues. V lost 6 bases to trimming and J lost 4 bases; unmatched junction nucleotides: 6. CDR3 nucleotides: TGTGCCAGCAGAGTAACTAGCGGGACGTACAATGAGCAGTTCTTC. Protein sequence: CASRVTSGTYNEQFF.

This clonotype has a handful of counts. In nucleotides, the CDR3 is TGTGCCAGCAGCTTGTTTGGCCAGGACAATGAGCAGTTCTTC. Translating gives CASSLFGQDNEQFF. The chain is built from TRBV5-5 and TRBJ2-1; D is unresolved. CDR3 length: 14 residues. Per the germline V gene, CDR1 is SGHKS and CDR2 is YYEKEE (reference sequence). V was pared by 1 base and J by 5 bases, with 10 bases between.

The chain recombines TRBV5-1 with TRBJ2-1, with no clear D. V lost 0 bases to trimming and J lost 0 bases, with 13 bases between them. Germline CDR1 and CDR2: SGHRS and YFSETQ. This CDR3 spans 17 amino acids. The CDR3, as DNA: TGCGCCAGCAGCTTGGATGGCAGAACGACCTCCTACAATGAGCAGTTCTTC. This sequence encodes CASSLDGRTTSYNEQFF.

The gene calls are TRBV20-1 and TRBJ1-2, with D possibly TRBD1 on 6 matching bases. This CDR3 has 10 amino acids. Germline V gene sequence: CDR1 DFQATT, CDR2 SNEGSKA (reference sequence). The CDR3: CRWTDYGYTF. The CDR3 DNA follows: TGCAGATGGACAGACTATGGCTACACCTTC.

The sample holds a few counts of this clonotype. The V call is TRBV5-1, the J call TRBJ2-2; no firm D call. CDR3 length equals 13 residues. Germline V gene data show CDR1 as SGHRS and CDR2 as YFSETQ. Trimming shortened V by 4 bases and J by 4 bases, and 8 bases separated the two germline ends. The CDR3 region is CASSQTLTGELFF. The CDR3 bases are TGCGCCAGCAGCCAGACCCTCACCGGGGAGCTGTTTTTT. The full variable domain, completed using reference TRBV5-1 and TRBJ2-2, is KAGVTQTPRYLIKTRGQQVTLSCSPISGHRSVSWYQQTPGQGLQFLFEYFSETQRNKGNFPGRFSGRQFSNSRSEMNVSTLELGDSALYLCASSQTLTGELFFGEGSRLTVL.

This clonotype was detected a few times. The chain is built from TRBV6-2 or TRBV6-3 and TRBJ2-7; 7 positions agree with TRBD2. Per the germline V gene, CDR1 is MNHEY and CDR2 is SVGEGT. V shed 6 bases and J 3 bases; nucleotides not matched to a gene: 17. CDR3 length equals 17 residues. CDR3 in DNA: TGTGCCAGCAGACCCAGGTCGGACCAGGGACTAAACTACGAGCAGTACTTC. Encoded protein: CASRPRSDQGLNYEQYF.

This clonotype has just a few counts. V gene TRBV7-9 combines with J gene TRBJ2-2; 13 bases are a match to TRBD2. The CDR3 contains 17 residues. From germline, CDR1 is SEHNR and CDR2 FQNEAQ (reference sequence). V shed 6 bases, J shed 1 base, and the junction held 5 bases outside the gene matches. The CDR3 sequence is CASRPGLAGLNTGELFF. CDR3 bases: TGTGCCAGCAGACCGGGACTAGCGGGGTTGAACACCGGGGAGCTGTTTTTT.

The genes are TRBV20-1 and TRBJ2-7, with D possibly being TRBD1 or TRBD2 (5 bases each). The V gene lost 6 bases and the J gene lost 0 bases, with 18 bases spanning the gap. Germline loops: CDR1 DFQATT, CDR2 SNEGSKA (reference sequence). The CDR3 spans 15 residues. The CDR3 region has the DNA TGCAGTGCGATCCCCCGGGGCCGAGCCTCCTACGAGCAGTACTTC. It codes for CSAIPRGRASYEQYF.

This clonotype was counted a few times. This chain links TRBV7-9 with TRBJ2-2, with TRBD2 as a possible D gene (5 bases). The CDR3 runs 15 residues. The germline V gene has CDR1 SEHNR and CDR2 FQNEAQ (reference sequence). Deletions cut 8 bases from V and 4 bases from J, with 17 bases between. DNA of the CDR3: TGTGCCAGCCAATCATTAGCGAGCAGCACCGGGGAGCTGTTTTTT. Encoded protein: CASQSLASSTGELFF.

This clonotype has just a few counts. Mismatch with germline at one junction end may stem from a read error. The chain has TRBV4-2 and TRBJ2-2, with TRBD1 as a possible D gene (6 bases). The CDR3 is 17 residues long. Germline-derived CDR1 and CDR2 are LGHNA and YNFKEQ. In DNA, the CDR3 is TGTGCCAGCAGCCAAGTAGGCTTACAGGGTAACACCGGGGAGCTTTTTTTT. Encoded protein: CASSQVGLQGNTGELFF.

This clonotype was found a few times. The chain combines TRBV6-1 with TRBJ1-6; 10 bases map to TRBD1. J was trimmed by 10 bases and V by 7 bases; bases with no gene match: 4. Germline V CDR1 and CDR2: MNHNS, SASEGT. The CDR3 contains 13 residues. The CDR3 loop reads CASTDRGLSPLHF. The DNA for the CDR3 is TGTGCCAGCACTGACAGGGGGCTCTCACCCCTCCACTTT.

This clonotype was detected ten times or more. The chain joins TRBV12-3 or TRBV12-4 to TRBJ2-4; a possible D gene is TRBD1 (6 bases). The CDR3 consists of 15 residues. V was cut by 6 bases and J by 1 base, with 13 bases left in between. The CDR3 nucleotides are TGTGCCAGCAGGCATAACAGGGAGGCCAAAAACATTCAGTACTTC. Protein sequence: CASRHNREAKNIQYF.

V and J are TRBV20-1 and TRBJ2-7, with D possibly being TRBD1 (6 bases). Germline CDR1 and CDR2: DFQATT and SNEGSKA (reference sequence). With 0 bases removed from V and 4 bases from J, the gap between germline ends came to 16 bases. CDR3 length equals 15 residues. CDR3 protein: CSAREPTGLGYEQYF. CDR3 coding DNA: TGCAGTGCTAGAGAGCCAACAGGGCTGGGATACGAGCAGTACTTC.

Many counts were recorded for this clonotype. The chain carries TRBV6-9 and TRBJ1-3, with a tentative D call TRBD1 (5 bases). From germline, CDR1 is MNHGY and CDR2 SVAAGI. This CDR3 is built from 14 residues. The germline V and J ends were trimmed by 5 bases and 4 bases, with 12 bases remaining between them. The CDR3 loop is CASSRGGLGNTIYF. Here the CDR3 DNA reads TGTGCCAGCAGTCGGGGGGGATTGGGAAACACCATATATTTT.

This clonotype has ten or more counts. The V gene is TRBV20-1, the J gene TRBJ2-1; 8 bases map to TRBD1. Germline lookup yields CDR1 DFQATT and CDR2 SNEGSKA (reference sequence). Losses at the gene ends were 1 base for V and 5 bases for J; bases not matched to a gene: 4. The CDR3 loop spans 14 amino acids. This CDR3 is CSARAGTGNNEQFF. The CDR3 DNA reads TGCAGTGCTAGAGCCGGGACAGGCAACAATGAGCAGTTCTTC.

The chain is built from TRBV20-1 and TRBJ1-2; D is uncertain. Germline V gene lookup returns CDR1 DFQATT and CDR2 SNEGSKA (reference sequence). The V and J ends lost 2 bases and 2 bases respectively, with 12 bases between them. This CDR3 has 14 amino acids. The CDR3 coding sequence is TGCAGTGCTAGAAGGCAGGACGGCAACTATGGCTACACCTTC. Translation gives CSARRQDGNYGYTF.

The rearrangement joins TRBV2 to TRBJ2-7; the D is unclear. V was shortened by 4 bases and J by 6 bases, with 7 bases between the two germline ends. The CDR3 is 11 amino acids. The germline V gene has CDR1 SNHLY and CDR2 FYNNEI. CDR3 nucleotide sequence: TGTGCCAGCAGTGGGCCCCTCGAGCAGTACTTC. Translation gives CASSGPLEQYF.